This T cell receptor beta chain was sequenced for a study of T and B cells in COVID-19 patients. V dropped 2 bases and J dropped 3 bases, with 5 bases sitting between them. The V gene's germline CDR1 is KGHSH and CDR2 LQKENI. The CDR3 runs to 12 residues. Study-wide results and caveats: Early severe-case samples and blood from mildly ill patients during symptoms were in short supply. There were more than 2,000 TCR clusters exclusive to the recovered cohort, around 32 with low generation probability.

TRB rearrangements were amplified by multiplex PCR with BIOMED2 TRB-A/B primers. MiXCR, applied by TCRdb to the multiplex PCR reads, yields one record per CDR3 protein. The repertoire holds 22,000 or so distinct CDR3 sequences, just under 30% seen once, with approximately 3% in the top ten. Blood genomic DNA input for TRB amplification was about 240-550 ng. As regards this clonotype: As yet, its antigen is unknown.

Material for sequencing was blood. The rearrangement links TRBV18 to TRBJ2-7; D is unresolved. The TCR sequence derives from a human donor who had recovered from COVID-19. CDR3 nucleotides: TGTGCCAGCTCACCAGGCAACTACGAGCAGTACTTC. It encodes CASSPGNYEQYF.